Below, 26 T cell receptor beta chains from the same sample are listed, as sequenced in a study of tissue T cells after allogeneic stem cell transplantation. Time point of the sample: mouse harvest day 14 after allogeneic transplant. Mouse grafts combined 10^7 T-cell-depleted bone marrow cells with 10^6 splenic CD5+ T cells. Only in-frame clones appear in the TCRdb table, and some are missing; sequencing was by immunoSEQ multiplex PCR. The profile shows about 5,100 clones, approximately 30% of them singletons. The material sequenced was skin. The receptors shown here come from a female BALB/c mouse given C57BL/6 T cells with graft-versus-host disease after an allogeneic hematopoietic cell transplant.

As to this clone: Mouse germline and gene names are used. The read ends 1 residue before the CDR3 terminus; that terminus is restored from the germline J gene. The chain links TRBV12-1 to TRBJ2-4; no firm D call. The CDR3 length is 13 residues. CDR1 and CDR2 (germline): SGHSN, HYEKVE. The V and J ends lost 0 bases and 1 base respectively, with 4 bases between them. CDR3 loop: CASSLEGQNTLYF. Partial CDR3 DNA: TGTGCCAGCTCTCTCGAGGGTCAAAACACCTTGTAC.

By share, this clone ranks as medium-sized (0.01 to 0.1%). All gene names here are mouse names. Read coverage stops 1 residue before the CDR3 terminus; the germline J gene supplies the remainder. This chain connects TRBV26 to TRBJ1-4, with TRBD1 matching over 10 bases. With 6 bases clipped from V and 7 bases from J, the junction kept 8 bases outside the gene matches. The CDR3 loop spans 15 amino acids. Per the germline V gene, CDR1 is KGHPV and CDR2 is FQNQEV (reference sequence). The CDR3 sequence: CASRGDRGGGERLFF. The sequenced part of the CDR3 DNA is TGTGCCAGCAGAGGGGACAGGGGAGGGGGCGAAAGATTATTT. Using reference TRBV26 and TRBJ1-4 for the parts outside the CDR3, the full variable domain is NSKVIQTPRYLVKGQGQKAKMRCIPEKGHPVVFWYQQNKNNEFKFLINFQNQEVLQQIDMTEKRFSAECPSNSPCSLEIQSSEAGDSALYLCASRGDRGGGERLFFGHGTKLSVL.

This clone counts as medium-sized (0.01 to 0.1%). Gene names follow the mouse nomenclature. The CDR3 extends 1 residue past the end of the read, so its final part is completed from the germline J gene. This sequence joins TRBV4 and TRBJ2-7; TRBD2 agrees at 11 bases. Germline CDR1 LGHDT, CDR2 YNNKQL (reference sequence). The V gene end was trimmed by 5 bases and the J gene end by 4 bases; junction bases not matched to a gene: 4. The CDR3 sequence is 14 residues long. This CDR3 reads CASSTGTGGYEQYF. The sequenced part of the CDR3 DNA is TGTGCCAGCAGCACCGGGACTGGGGGTTATGAACAGTAC.

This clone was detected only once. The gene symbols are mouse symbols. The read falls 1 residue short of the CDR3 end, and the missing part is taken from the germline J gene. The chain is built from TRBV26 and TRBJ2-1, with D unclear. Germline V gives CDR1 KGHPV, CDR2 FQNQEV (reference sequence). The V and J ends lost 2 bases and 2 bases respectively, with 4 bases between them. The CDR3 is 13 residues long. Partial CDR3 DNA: TGTGCCAGCAGTCTGCCGGACTATGCTGAGCAGTTC. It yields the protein CASSLPDYAEQF. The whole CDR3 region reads CASSLPDYAEQFF.

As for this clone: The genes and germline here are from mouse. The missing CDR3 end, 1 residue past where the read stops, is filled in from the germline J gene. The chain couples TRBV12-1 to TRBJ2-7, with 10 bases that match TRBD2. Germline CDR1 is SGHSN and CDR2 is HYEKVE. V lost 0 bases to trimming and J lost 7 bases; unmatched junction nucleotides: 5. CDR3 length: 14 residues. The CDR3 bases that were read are TGTGCCAGCTCTCTCGAGACTGGGGGGAGCGAACAGTAC. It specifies CASSLETGGSEQY. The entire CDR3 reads CASSLETGGSEQYF.

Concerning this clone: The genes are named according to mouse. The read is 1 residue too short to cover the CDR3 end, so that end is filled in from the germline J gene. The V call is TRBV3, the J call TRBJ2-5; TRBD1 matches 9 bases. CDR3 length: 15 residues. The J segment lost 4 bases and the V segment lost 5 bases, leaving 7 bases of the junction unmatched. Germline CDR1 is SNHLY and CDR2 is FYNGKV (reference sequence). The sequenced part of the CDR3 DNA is TGTGCCAGCAGCGATCCGGGACAGGGAAAAGACACCCAGTAC. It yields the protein CASSDPGQGKDTQY. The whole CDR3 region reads CASSDPGQGKDTQYF.

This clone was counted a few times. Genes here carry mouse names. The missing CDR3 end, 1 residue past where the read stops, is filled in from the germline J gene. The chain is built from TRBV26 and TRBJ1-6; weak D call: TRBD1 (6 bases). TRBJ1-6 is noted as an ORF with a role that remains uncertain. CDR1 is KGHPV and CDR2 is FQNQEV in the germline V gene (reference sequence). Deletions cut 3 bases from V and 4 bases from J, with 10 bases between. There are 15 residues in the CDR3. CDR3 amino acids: CASSLPDSYNSPLYF. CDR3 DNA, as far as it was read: TGTGCCAGCAGTCTACCGGACAGTTATAATTCGCCCCTCTAC.

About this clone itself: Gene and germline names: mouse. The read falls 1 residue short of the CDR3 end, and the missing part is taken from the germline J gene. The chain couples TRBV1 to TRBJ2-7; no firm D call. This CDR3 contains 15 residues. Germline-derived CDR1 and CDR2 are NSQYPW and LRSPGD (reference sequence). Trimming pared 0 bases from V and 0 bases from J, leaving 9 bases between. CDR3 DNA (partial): TGCACCTGCAGTGCAGATCGGGTCAGCTCCTATGAACAGTAC. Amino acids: CTCSADRVSSYEQY. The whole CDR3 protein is CTCSADRVSSYEQYF.

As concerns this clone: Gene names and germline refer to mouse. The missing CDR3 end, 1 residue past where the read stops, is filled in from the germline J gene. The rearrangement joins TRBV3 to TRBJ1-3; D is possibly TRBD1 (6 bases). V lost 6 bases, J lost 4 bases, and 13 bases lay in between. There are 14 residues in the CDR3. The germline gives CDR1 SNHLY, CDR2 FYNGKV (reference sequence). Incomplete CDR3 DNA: TGTGCCAGCAGACCAGACAGGAGGGGAAATACGCTCTAT. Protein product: CASRPDRRGNTLY. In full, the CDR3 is CASRPDRRGNTLYF.

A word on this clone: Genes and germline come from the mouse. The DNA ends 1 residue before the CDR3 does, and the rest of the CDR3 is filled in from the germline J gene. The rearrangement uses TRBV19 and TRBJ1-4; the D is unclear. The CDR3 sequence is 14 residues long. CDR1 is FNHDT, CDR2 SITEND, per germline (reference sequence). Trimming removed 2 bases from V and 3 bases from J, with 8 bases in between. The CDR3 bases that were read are TGTGCCAGCAGTATGAGAGGGCCCAACGAAAGATTATTT. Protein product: CASSMRGPNERLF. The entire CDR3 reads CASSMRGPNERLFF. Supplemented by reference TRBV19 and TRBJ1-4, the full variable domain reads GGIITQTPKFLIGQEGQKLTLKCQQNFNHDTMYWYRQDSGKGLRLIYYSITENDLQKGDLSEGYDASREKKSSFSLTVTSAQKNEMAVFLCASSMRGPNERLFFGHGTKLSVL.

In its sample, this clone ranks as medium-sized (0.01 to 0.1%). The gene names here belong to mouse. The DNA read from the CDR3 is TGTGCCAGCAGTCTGTCCTGGCAAGACACCCAGTAC. Its protein product is CASSLSWQDTQY. In full, the CDR3 reads CASSLSWQDTQYF. This chain connects TRBV26 to TRBJ2-5, with D uncertain. The sequenced fragment ends 1 residue before the CDR3 boundary, so the rest is inferred from the germline J gene. This CDR3 region has 13 residues. Germline assignment: CDR1 KGHPV and CDR2 FQNQEV (reference sequence). V was pared by 0 bases and J by 3 bases, with 4 bases between.

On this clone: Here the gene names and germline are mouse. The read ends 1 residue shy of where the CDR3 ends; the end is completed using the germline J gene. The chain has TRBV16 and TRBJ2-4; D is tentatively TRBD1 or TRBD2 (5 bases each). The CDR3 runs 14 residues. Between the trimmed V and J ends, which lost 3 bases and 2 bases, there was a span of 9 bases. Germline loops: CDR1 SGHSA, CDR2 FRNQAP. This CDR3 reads CASSFGTFQNTLYF. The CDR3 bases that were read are TGTGCAAGCAGCTTCGGGACGTTTCAAAACACCTTGTAC. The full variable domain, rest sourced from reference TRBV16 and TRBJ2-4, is NAGVIQTPRHKVTGKGQEATLWCEPISGHSAVFWYRQTIVQGLEFLTYFRNQAPIDDSGMPKERFSAQMPNQSHSTLKIQSTQPQDSAVYLCASSFGTFQNTLYFGAGTRLSVL.

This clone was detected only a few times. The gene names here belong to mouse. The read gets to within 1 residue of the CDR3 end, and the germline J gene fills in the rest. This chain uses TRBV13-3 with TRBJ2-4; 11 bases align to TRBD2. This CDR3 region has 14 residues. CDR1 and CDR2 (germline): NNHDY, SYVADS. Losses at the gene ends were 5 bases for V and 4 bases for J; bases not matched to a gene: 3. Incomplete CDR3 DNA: TGTGCCAGCAGACTGGGGGGGCGCGAAAACACCTTGTAC. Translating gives CASRLGGRENTLY. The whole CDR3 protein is CASRLGGRENTLYF.

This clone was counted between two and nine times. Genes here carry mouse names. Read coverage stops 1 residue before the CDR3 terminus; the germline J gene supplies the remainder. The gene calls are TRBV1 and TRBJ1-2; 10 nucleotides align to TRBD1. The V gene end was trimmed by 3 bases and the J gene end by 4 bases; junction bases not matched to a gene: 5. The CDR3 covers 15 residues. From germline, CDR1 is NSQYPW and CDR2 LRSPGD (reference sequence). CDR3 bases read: TGCACCTGCAGTGCCAGGGACAGGGGCGGCTCCGACTACACC. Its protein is CTCSARDRGGSDYT. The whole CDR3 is CTCSARDRGGSDYTF.

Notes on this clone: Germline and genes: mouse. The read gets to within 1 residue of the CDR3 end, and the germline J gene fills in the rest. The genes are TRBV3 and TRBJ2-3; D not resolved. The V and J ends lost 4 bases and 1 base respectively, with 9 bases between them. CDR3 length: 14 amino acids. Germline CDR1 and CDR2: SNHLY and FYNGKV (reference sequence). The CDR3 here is CASSSGFRAETLYF. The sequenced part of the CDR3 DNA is TGTGCCAGCAGCTCCGGGTTCCGTGCAGAAACGCTGTAT.

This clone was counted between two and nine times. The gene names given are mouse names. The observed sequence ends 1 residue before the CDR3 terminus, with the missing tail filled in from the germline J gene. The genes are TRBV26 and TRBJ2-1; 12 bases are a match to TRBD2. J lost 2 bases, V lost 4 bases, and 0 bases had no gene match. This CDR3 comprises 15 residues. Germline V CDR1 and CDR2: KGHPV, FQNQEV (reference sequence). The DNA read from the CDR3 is TGTGCCAGCAGTCGGGACTGGGGGGACTATGCTGAGCAGTTC. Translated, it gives CASSRDWGDYAEQF. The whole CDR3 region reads CASSRDWGDYAEQFF. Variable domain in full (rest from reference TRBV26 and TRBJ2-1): NSKVIQTPRYLVKGQGQKAKMRCIPEKGHPVVFWYQQNKNNEFKFLINFQNQEVLQQIDMTEKRFSAECPSNSPCSLEIQSSEAGDSALYLCASSRDWGDYAEQFFGPGTRLTVL.

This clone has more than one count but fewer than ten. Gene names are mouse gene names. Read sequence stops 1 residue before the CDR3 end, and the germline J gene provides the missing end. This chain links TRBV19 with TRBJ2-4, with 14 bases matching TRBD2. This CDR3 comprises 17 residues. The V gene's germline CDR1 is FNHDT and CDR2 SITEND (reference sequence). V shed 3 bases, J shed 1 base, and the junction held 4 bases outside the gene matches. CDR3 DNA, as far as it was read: TGTGCCAGCAGTACCCGGGACTGGGGGGGCCGTCAAAACACCTTGTAC. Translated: CASSTRDWGGRQNTLY. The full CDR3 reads CASSTRDWGGRQNTLYF.

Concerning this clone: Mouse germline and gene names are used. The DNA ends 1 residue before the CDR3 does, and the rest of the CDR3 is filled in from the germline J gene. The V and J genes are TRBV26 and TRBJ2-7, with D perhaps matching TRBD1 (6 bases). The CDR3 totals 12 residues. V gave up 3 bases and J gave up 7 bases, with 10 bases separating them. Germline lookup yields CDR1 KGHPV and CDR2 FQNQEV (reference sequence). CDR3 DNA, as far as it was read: TGTGCCAGCAGTCTCAGGGGAGAGGAACAGTAC. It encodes CASSLRGEEQY. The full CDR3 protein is CASSLRGEEQYF. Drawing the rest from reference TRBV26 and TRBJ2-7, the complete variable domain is NSKVIQTPRYLVKGQGQKAKMRCIPEKGHPVVFWYQQNKNNEFKFLINFQNQEVLQQIDMTEKRFSAECPSNSPCSLEIQSSEAGDSALYLCASSLRGEEQYFGPGTRLTVL.

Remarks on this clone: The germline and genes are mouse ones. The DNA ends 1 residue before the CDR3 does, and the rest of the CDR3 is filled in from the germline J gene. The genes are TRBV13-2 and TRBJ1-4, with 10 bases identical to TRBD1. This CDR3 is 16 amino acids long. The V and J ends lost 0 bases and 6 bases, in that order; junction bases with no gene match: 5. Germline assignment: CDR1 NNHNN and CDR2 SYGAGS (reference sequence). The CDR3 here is CASGDATGTGDERLFF. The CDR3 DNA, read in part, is TGTGCCAGCGGTGATGCCACCGGGACAGGGGACGAAAGATTATTT.

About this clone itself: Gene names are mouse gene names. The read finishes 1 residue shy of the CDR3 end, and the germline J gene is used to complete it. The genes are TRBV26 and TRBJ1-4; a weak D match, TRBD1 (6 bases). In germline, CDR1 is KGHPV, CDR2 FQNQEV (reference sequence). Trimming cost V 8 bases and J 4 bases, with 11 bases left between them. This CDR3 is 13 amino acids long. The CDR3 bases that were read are TGTGCCAGCGGCCGGGACAACAACGAAAGATTATTT. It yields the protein CASGRDNNERLF. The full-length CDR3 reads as CASGRDNNERLFF.

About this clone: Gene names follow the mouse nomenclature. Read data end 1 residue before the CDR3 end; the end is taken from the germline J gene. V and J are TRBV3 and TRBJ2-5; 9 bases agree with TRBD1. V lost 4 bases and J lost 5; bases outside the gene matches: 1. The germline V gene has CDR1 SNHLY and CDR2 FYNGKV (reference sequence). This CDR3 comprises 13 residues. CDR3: CASSYRGPDTQYF. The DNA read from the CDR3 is TGTGCCAGCAGCTACAGGGGGCCAGACACCCAGTAC.

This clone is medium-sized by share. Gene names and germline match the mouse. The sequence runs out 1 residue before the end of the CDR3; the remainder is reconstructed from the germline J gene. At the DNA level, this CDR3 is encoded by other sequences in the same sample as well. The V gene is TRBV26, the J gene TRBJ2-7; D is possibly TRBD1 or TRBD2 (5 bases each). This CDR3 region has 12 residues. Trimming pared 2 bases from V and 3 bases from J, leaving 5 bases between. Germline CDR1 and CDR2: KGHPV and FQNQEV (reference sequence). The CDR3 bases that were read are TGTGCCAGCAGTCTGGGGGGCTATGAACAGTAC. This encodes CASSLGGYEQY. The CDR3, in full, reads CASSLGGYEQYF. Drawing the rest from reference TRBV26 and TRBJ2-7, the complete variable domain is NSKVIQTPRYLVKGQGQKAKMRCIPEKGHPVVFWYQQNKNNEFKFLINFQNQEVLQQIDMTEKRFSAECPSNSPCSLEIQSSEAGDSALYLCASSLGGYEQYFGPGTRLTVL.

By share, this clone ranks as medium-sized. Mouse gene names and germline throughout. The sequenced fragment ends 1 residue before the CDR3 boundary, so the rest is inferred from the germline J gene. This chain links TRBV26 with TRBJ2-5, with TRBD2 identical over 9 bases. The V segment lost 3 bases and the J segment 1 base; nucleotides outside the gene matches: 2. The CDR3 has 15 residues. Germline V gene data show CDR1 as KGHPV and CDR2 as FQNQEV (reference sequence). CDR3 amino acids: CASSLRLGDQDTQYF. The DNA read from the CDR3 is TGTGCCAGCAGTCTCCGACTGGGGGACCAAGACACCCAGTAC.

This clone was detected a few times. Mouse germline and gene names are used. This chain's CDR3 is CASSGTDQDTQYF. The covered CDR3 bases are TGTGCCAGCAGTGGGACAGACCAAGACACCCAGTAC. The V gene is TRBV26, the J gene TRBJ2-5, with 7 bases aligning to TRBD1. The sequence runs out 1 residue before the end of the CDR3; the remainder is reconstructed from the germline J gene. Trimming took 5 bases from V and 1 from J; bases not matched to a gene: 0. The CDR3 loop spans 13 amino acids. The germline gives CDR1 KGHPV, CDR2 FQNQEV (reference sequence).

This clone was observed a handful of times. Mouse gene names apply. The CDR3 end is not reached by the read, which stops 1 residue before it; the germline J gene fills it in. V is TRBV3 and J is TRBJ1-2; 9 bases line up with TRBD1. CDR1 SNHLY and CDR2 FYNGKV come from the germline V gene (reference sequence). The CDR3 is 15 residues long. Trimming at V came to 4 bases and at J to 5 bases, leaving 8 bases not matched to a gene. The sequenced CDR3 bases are TGTGCCAGCAGCTCCGGGACAGGGAGGGGTTCCGACTACACC. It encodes CASSSGTGRGSDYT. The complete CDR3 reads CASSSGTGRGSDYTF.

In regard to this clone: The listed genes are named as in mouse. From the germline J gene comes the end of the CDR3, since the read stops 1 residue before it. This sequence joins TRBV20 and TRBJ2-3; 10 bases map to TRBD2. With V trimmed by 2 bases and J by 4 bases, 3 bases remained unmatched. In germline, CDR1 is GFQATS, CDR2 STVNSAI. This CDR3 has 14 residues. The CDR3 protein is CGARPGLGTETLYF. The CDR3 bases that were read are TGTGGTGCTAGGCCGGGACTGGGGACAGAAACGCTGTAT.